The T cell receptor beta chain under discussion was sequenced for a study of spatial heterogeneity in lung cancer. Study information: Consistent detection of more beta-chain than alpha-chain sequences was observed. TCR and UMI combinations that were unique each appeared, on average, more than ten times in raw reads.

This clonotype was found many times. Little can be read into the size of this beta chain, an off-target read in a library designed for alpha chains. Stated time point: sample taken at primary tumor resection. Material for sequencing was whole RNA from tumor, nontumor lung or frozen PBMC, left unsorted. A total of approximately 77 untreated early-stage non-small cell lung cancer patients served as donors. Germline V gene sequence: CDR1 ENHRY, CDR2 SYGVKD. The CDR3 is 15 residues long. V lost 2 bases, J lost 2 bases, and 6 bases stayed unmatched. Every TCR cDNA molecule carried a tag that served as a unique molecular identifier. Via MiXCR, TCRdb re-called the 5' RACE reads, giving one row per CDR3 protein. The profile shows 7,000 or so distinct CDR3 sequences, roughly 5.2% of them singletons.

The source of this sequence is a female donor with early-stage non-small cell lung cancer. Sequenced material: normal lung tissue next to the tumor, taken at surgery. The rearrangement joins TRBV10-3 to TRBJ2-7, with TRBD2 matching 7 bases. CDR3: CAISESGVGPYEQYF. In DNA form, the CDR3 reads TGTGCCATCAGTGAGAGCGGGGTCGGACCCTACGAGCAGTACTTC.